One and the same sample provided the 21 T cell receptor beta chains below, sequenced in a study of blood T cell repertoires in COVID-19. Assay used: immunoSEQ multiplex PCR; TCRdb lists only in-frame clones, some missing. The sample yields some 260,000 clones, 88% seen once. What was sequenced was peripheral blood. These receptor sequences come from a woman between 70 and 85 years old with COVID-19, enrolled during active disease.

The chain combines TRBV10-3 with TRBJ1-1, with D possibly being TRBD1 (6 bases). V lost 3 bases to trimming and J lost 5 bases, with 13 bases between them. The CDR3 sequence is 14 residues long. Germline loops: CDR1 ENHRY, CDR2 SYGVKD. CDR3: CAISEYRDGTEAFF. For the CDR3, the DNA is TGTGCCATCAGTGAATACAGGGACGGGACTGAAGCTTTCTTT.

This chain links TRBV2 with TRBJ1-5, with D unclear. This CDR3 has 15 residues. Germline CDR1 reads SNHLY; CDR2 reads FYNNEI. Deletions cut 6 bases from V and 0 bases from J, with 12 bases between. The CDR3 spells CASRWADYSNQPQHF. The CDR3 DNA reads TGTGCCAGCAGGTGGGCAGATTATAGCAATCAGCCCCAGCATTTT.

The rearrangement links TRBV12-3 or TRBV12-4 to TRBJ2-5; D is possibly TRBD1 (6 bases). Deletions cut 4 bases from V and 1 base from J, with 7 bases between. The CDR3 runs 13 residues. For the CDR3, the DNA is TGTGCCAGCAGTTGGACAGCCCAAGAGACCCAGTACTTC. It specifies CASSWTAQETQYF.

V gene TRBV18 combines with J gene TRBJ2-7; the match to TRBD1 covers 10 bases. The CDR3 consists of 17 residues. Trimming at V came to 3 bases and at J to 7 bases, leaving 15 bases not matched to a gene. Germline CDR1 KGHSH, CDR2 LQKENI. The CDR3 sequence is CASSPLDPGTGVMEQYF. CDR3 DNA: TGTGCCAGCTCACCCCTAGACCCCGGGACAGGGGTCATGGAGCAGTACTTC.

For the CDR3, the DNA is TGCAGTGCTAGTGCTAGCGGGAGAGCCGCGTACGAGCAGTACTTC. Amino acids: CSASASGRAAYEQYF. The rearrangement uses TRBV20-1 and TRBJ2-7; 10 bases are a match to TRBD2. CDR1 and CDR2 (germline): DFQATT, SNEGSKA (reference sequence). The CDR3 runs to 15 residues. The J segment lost 4 bases and the V segment lost 3 bases, leaving 9 bases of the junction unmatched.

This clone has only a few counts. The J gene is TRBJ2-7, the V gene TRBV6-5; TRBD1 aligns across 8 bases. Trimming cost V 0 bases and J 5 bases; bases outside gene matches: 6. The CDR3 length is 15 residues. Germline CDR1 and CDR2: MNHEY and SVGAGI. CDR3 protein: CASSYSGTGIDEQYF. DNA for the CDR3: TGTGCCAGCAGTTACTCCGGGACAGGTATAGACGAGCAGTACTTC.

The V call is TRBV20-1, the J call TRBJ1-2; D unclear. V gave up 6 bases and J gave up 8 bases, with 10 bases separating them. This CDR3 comprises 10 residues. Per the germline V gene, CDR1 is DFQATT and CDR2 is SNEGSKA (reference sequence). For the CDR3, the DNA is TGCAGTGCCCCCCTGAGGGGCTACACCTTC. The encoded protein is CSAPLRGYTF.

The CDR3 here is CASSLGDEQYF. The CDR3 nucleotides read TGTGCCAGCAGTCTAGGGGACGAGCAGTACTTC. This sequence joins TRBV6-2 or TRBV6-3 and TRBJ2-7; D may be TRBD1 (5 bases). The CDR3 runs 11 residues. V lost 5 bases, J lost 5 bases, and 7 bases lay in between. Germline V CDR1 and CDR2: MNHEY, SVGEGT.

CDR3 nucleotide sequence: TGTGCCAGCTCACCTAGTCAGGGGGTTGGGAACACTGAAGCTTTCTTT. Translation gives CASSPSQGVGNTEAFF. The genes are TRBV18 and TRBJ1-1; TRBD1 aligns across 7 bases. V trimming: 3 bases; J trimming: 1 base; junction bases outside the gene matches: 8. Germline V gene data show CDR1 as KGHSH and CDR2 as LQKENI. This CDR3 contains 16 residues.

This rearrangement joins TRBV7-2 to TRBJ2-7; no reliable D call. Germline V CDR1 and CDR2: SGHTA, FQGNSA. The CDR3 has 14 residues. Trimming shortened V by 1 base and J by 2 bases, and 9 bases separated the two germline ends. CDR3 sequence: CASSLVVAAYEQYF. CDR3 DNA sequence: TGTGCCAGCAGCTTAGTGGTGGCAGCCTACGAGCAGTACTTC.

This clone has at least ten counts. The gene calls are TRBV4-3 and TRBJ2-7; 11 bases agree with TRBD2. CDR3 length: 16 amino acids. V was pared by 0 bases and J by 6 bases, with 7 bases of the junction left unmatched. The germline CDR1 and CDR2 sequences are LGHNA and YSLEER. CDR3 DNA: TGCGCCAGCAGCCAAGATGAAACTAGCGGGAGTCGCGAGCAGTACTTC. Protein product: CASSQDETSGSREQYF.

The chain joins TRBV7-2 to TRBJ1-3; the D gene is possibly TRBD1 (5 bases). This CDR3 comprises 14 residues. V lost 5 bases and J 3 bases, leaving 11 bases between the germline ends. Germline V CDR1 and CDR2: SGHTA, FQGNSA. The DNA of the CDR3 is TGTGCCAGCAGCGTCGGGGGTGATGGAAACACCATATATTTT. This codes for CASSVGGDGNTIYF.

CDR3 amino acids: CASSLGQGALDEQFF. Written as DNA, the CDR3 is TGTGCCAGCAGCTTAGGACAGGGGGCATTGGATGAGCAGTTCTTC. The chain uses TRBV11-2 and TRBJ2-1; 10 nucleotides line up with TRBD1. The trim removed 1 base at V and 8 bases at J, leaving 5 bases unmatched. CDR1 SGHAT and CDR2 FQNNGV come from the germline V gene. CDR3 length: 15 amino acids. Based on the CDR3 plus reference TRBV11-2 and TRBJ2-1, the full variable domain is EAGVAQSPRYKIIEKRQSVAFWCNPISGHATLYWYQQILGQGPKLLIQFQNNGVVDDSQLPKDRFSAERLKGVDSTLKIQPAKLEDSAVYLCASSLGQGALDEQFFGPGTRLTVL.

J is TRBJ1-2 and V is TRBV4-2, with D uncertain. This CDR3 has 13 residues. With 0 bases removed from V and 7 bases from J, the gap between germline ends came to 9 bases. The germline gives CDR1 LGHNA, CDR2 YNFKEQ. The CDR3 region is CASSQDALLGYTF. The CDR3 DNA sequence: TGTGCCAGCAGCCAAGACGCCTTACTTGGCTACACCTTC.

This CDR3 reads CASRSPGTQAFF. The CDR3 region has the DNA TGTGCCAGCAGGAGCCCCGGGACACAAGCTTTCTTT. The chain has TRBV28 and TRBJ1-1; D might be TRBD1 (6 bases). CDR3 length equals 12 residues. Trimming left V 6 bases short and J 9 bases short, with 14 bases between. In germline, CDR1 is MDHEN, CDR2 SYDVKM.

CDR3 sequence reads: CASSVSGTGGNEQYF. The DNA of the CDR3 is TGTGCCAGCAGCGTAAGTGGGACAGGGGGAAACGAGCAGTACTTC. The rearrangement links TRBV9 to TRBJ2-7; 11 bases align to TRBD1. Trimming cost V 1 base and J 5 bases; bases outside gene matches: 5. The CDR3 spans 15 residues. Germline lookup yields CDR1 SGDLS and CDR2 YYNGEE.

V usage is TRBV2 and J usage is TRBJ1-3; the match to TRBD1 covers 7 bases. This CDR3 region has 16 residues. V lost 6 bases, J lost 6 bases, and 14 bases stayed unmatched. CDR1 and CDR2 from the germline V gene are SNHLY and FYNNEI. CDR3 sequence reads: CASRRTGTPWANTIYF. The CDR3 DNA follows: TGTGCCAGCAGAAGGACAGGTACCCCCTGGGCAAACACCATATATTTT.

This rearrangement joins TRBV7-2 to TRBJ2-5; D possibly corresponds to TRBD1 (6 bases). V was cut by 8 bases and J by 4 bases, with 17 bases left in between. Germline V CDR1 and CDR2: SGHTA, FQGNSA. The CDR3 runs 14 residues. For the CDR3, the DNA is TGTGCCAGCGCATTAACAGGGCCCCTAGAGACCCAGTACTTC. Protein: CASALTGPLETQYF.

The gene calls are TRBV6-5 and TRBJ1-6; TRBD1 might be the D (6 bases). This CDR3 has 11 residues. The V gene's germline CDR1 is MNHEY and CDR2 SVGAGI. Trimming pared 6 bases from V and 14 bases from J, leaving 11 bases between. CDR3 sequence: CASRDSITLHF. For the CDR3, the DNA is TGTGCCAGCAGGGACAGCATCACCCTCCACTTT.

The gene calls are TRBV10-3 and TRBJ1-5, with TRBD1 as a possible D gene (6 bases). The CDR3 spans 16 residues. V was cut by 4 bases and J by 2 bases, with 15 bases left in between. Germline CDR1 is ENHRY and CDR2 is SYGVKD. Here the CDR3 DNA reads TGTGCCATCAGTGGGCAGTACAGGGCGGGCAATCAGCCCCAGCATTTT. This codes for CAISGQYRAGNQPQHF.

V gene TRBV7-2 combines with J gene TRBJ2-7; 9 positions agree with TRBD2. J was trimmed by 1 base and V by 4 bases; bases with no gene match: 8. This CDR3 has 16 amino acids. Per the germline V gene, CDR1 is SGHTA and CDR2 is FQGNSA. The CDR3 loop is CASSYPGGRASYEQYF. Written as DNA, the CDR3 is TGTGCCAGCAGCTACCCCGGCGGGAGGGCGTCCTACGAGCAGTACTTC.